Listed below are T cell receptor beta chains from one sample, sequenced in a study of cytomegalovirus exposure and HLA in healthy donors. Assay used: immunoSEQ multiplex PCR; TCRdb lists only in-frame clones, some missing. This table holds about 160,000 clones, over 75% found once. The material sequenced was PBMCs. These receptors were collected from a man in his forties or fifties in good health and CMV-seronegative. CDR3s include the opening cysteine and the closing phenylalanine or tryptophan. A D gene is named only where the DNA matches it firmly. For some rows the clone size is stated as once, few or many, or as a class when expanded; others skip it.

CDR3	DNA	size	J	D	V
CASRVQGGTGNTIYF	TGTGCCAGCAGAGTACAGGGTGGGACTGGAAACACCATATATTTT	.	TRBJ1-3	.	TRBV5-4
CASSLTRSDYGYTF	TGTGCCAGCAGCCTGACCCGAAGCGACTATGGCTACACCTTC	once	TRBJ1-2	.	TRBV7-3
CASSYAGSNTEAFF	TGTGCCAGCAGTTATGCGGGTAGTAACACTGAAGCTTTCTTT	.	TRBJ1-1	.	TRBV27
CASSQDGAGWSPLHF	TGCGCCAGCAGCCAAGATGGGGCAGGTTGGTCACCCCTCCACTTT	.	TRBJ1-6	.	TRBV4-1
CASSLQGRAFFF	TGTGCCAGCAGCTTACAGGGGAGGGCTTTCTTCTTC	.	TRBJ1-2	.	TRBV7-2
CASSGQGYTGELFF	TGTGCCAGTAGCGGCCAGGGGTACACCGGGGAGCTGTTTTTT	few	TRBJ2-2	.	TRBV19
CASSPGANTGELFF	TGTGCCAGCTCACCAGGGGCCAACACCGGGGAGCTGTTTTTT	.	TRBJ2-2	.	TRBV18
CASSQAQGNNSPLHF	TGTGCCAGCAGCCAAGCGCAGGGCAATAATTCACCCCTCCACTTT	.	TRBJ1-6	.	TRBV4-2
CASSSGLQVKSEAFF	TGTGCCAGCAGTTCCGGGTTACAGGTAAAATCTGAAGCTTTCTTT	.	TRBJ1-1	.	TRBV27
CASSPPSGQGDIQYF	TGTGCCAGCTCACCACCATCCGGACAGGGTGACATTCAGTACTTC	once	TRBJ2-4	TRBD1	TRBV18
CASSLGDRLSPLHF	TGCGCCAGCAGCTTGGGGGACAGATTGTCACCCCTCCACTTT	.	TRBJ1-6	TRBD1	TRBV5-1
CAISELSSGGYTF	TGTGCCATCAGTGAGTTAAGTTCCGGTGGCTACACCTTC	few	TRBJ1-2	.	TRBV10-3
CASSFTGPDSPLHF	TGTGCCAGCAGCTTTACAGGGCCTGATTCACCCCTCCACTTT	.	TRBJ1-6	.	TRBV9
CATKRVAGYNEQFF	TGTGCCACCAAACGCGTAGCGGGGTACAATGAGCAGTTCTTC	.	TRBJ2-1	TRBD2	TRBV5-4
CSVPSQAQETQYF	TGCAGCGTTCCGAGTCAGGCGCAAGAGACCCAGTACTTC	few	TRBJ2-5	.	TRBV29-1
CASSLVQGSYGYTF	TGTGCCAGCAGTTTAGTACAGGGGTCCTATGGCTACACCTTC	.	TRBJ1-2	TRBD1	TRBV27
CASSIEEGAYSNQPQHF	TGTGCCAGTAGTATAGAGGAGGGGGCCTATAGCAATCAGCCCCAGCATTTT	.	TRBJ1-5	TRBD1	TRBV19
CATRQTTGQPQHF	TGTGCCACCAGACAGACGACAGGACAGCCCCAGCATTTT	.	TRBJ1-5	.	TRBV19
CASSVASGSTDTQYF	TGTGCCAGCAGCGTAGCTAGCGGTTCCACAGATACGCAGTATTTT	.	TRBJ2-3	TRBD2	TRBV9
CSVEHQRPSGASQETQYF	TGCAGCGTTGAACACCAGAGACCTAGCGGGGCGTCTCAAGAGACCCAGTACTTC	.	TRBJ2-5	TRBD2	TRBV29-1
CASSQTAAYEQYF	TGTGCCAGCAGCCAAACGGCGGCCTACGAGCAGTACTTC	.	TRBJ2-7	.	TRBV7-9
CASSVVSATEAFF	TGTGCCAGCAGCGTAGTGAGTGCTACTGAAGCTTTCTTT	.	TRBJ1-1	.	TRBV9
CASTPPERASYEQYF	TGTGCCAGCACCCCCCCTGAGAGGGCCTCCTACGAGCAGTACTTC	.	TRBJ2-7	.	TRBV6-1
CASSLPGYGYTF	TGTGCCAGCAGCTTGCCAGGGTATGGCTACACCTTC	.	TRBJ1-2	.	TRBV5-4
CASRDPGQSEQYF	TGTGCCAGCAGAGACCCGGGACAGTCGGAGCAGTACTTC	.	TRBJ2-7	TRBD1	TRBV7-2
CASTFIQGAGSYEQYF	TGTGCCAGCACGTTTATACAGGGGGCGGGTTCCTACGAGCAGTACTTC	few	TRBJ2-7	TRBD1	TRBV5-6
CASSTGTSGVLFNVLTF	TGTGCCAGTAGTACCGGGACTAGCGGGGTCTTATTCAACGTCCTGACTTTC	.	TRBJ2-6	TRBD2	TRBV19
CASSLGGLAGASETQYF	TGTGCTAGCAGCTTAGGGGGACTAGCGGGGGCCTCGGAGACCCAGTACTTC	once	TRBJ2-5	TRBD2	TRBV7-7
CASSHGLAGGPDTQYF	TGTGCCAGCAGCCACGGACTAGCGGGGGGGCCTGATACGCAGTATTTT	.	TRBJ2-3	TRBD2	TRBV9
CASSVGHGNTIYF	TGTGCCAGCAGCGTAGGACACGGAAACACCATATATTTT	.	TRBJ1-3	.	TRBV9
CASSSYRDEKLFF	TGTGCCAGCAGCTCCTACAGGGATGAAAAACTGTTTTTT	.	TRBJ1-4	.	TRBV7-2
CASSLAVGGKDLGEQFF	TGCGCCAGCAGCTTGGCCGTCGGGGGGAAGGATCTAGGTGAGCAGTTCTTC	.	TRBJ2-1	TRBD2	TRBV5-1
CASSPAGGEQYF	TGTGCCAGCAGCCCGGCAGGGGGCGAGCAGTACTTC	.	TRBJ2-7	TRBD1	TRBV7-9
CASSDGLAQETQYF	TGTGCCAGCAGCGACGGACTAGCCCAAGAGACCCAGTACTTC	few	TRBJ2-5	TRBD2	TRBV7-9
CAWTPQSFSGNTIYF	TGTGCCTGGACCCCCCAGTCCTTCTCTGGAAACACCATATATTTT	.	TRBJ1-3	.	TRBV30
CASSESGGADTQYF	TGTGCCAGCAGTGAGAGCGGGGGGGCAGATACGCAGTATTTT	.	TRBJ2-3	TRBD2	TRBV6-1
CASSFSRGATDTQYF	TGTGCCAGCAGTTTTTCCAGGGGCGCCACAGATACGCAGTATTTT	few	TRBJ2-3	.	TRBV27
CAWRTGGRGEQFF	TGTGCCTGGAGGACAGGGGGCAGGGGTGAGCAGTTCTTC	.	TRBJ2-1	TRBD1	TRBV30
CASSYRQAAGNYEQYF	TGTGCCAGCAGTTACCGACAGGCTGCGGGTAACTACGAGCAGTACTTC	.	TRBJ2-7	.	TRBV6-5
CASSVNSYTDTQYF	TGTGCCAGCAGCGTAAACTCGTACACAGATACGCAGTATTTT	.	TRBJ2-3	.	TRBV9
CATGTGGSYEQYF	TGTGCCACCGGGACAGGGGGCTCCTACGAGCAGTACTTC	few	TRBJ2-7	TRBD1	TRBV13
CASGSGSGEFEGEKLFF	TGTGCCAGCGGTTCCGGGTCGGGAGAATTTGAAGGTGAAAAACTGTTTTTT	few	TRBJ1-4	.	TRBV11-2
CASSQERIEHTQYF	TGTGCCAGCAGCCAAGAAAGAATAGAGCATACGCAGTATTTT	.	TRBJ2-3	.	TRBV4-2
CAWATGGRSGQYF	TGTGCCTGGGCGACAGGGGGCCGGTCCGGGCAGTACTTC	.	TRBJ2-7	TRBD1	TRBV30
CASSLREAFDNEQFF	TGTGCCAGCAGCTTACGAGAGGCGTTCGACAATGAGCAGTTCTTC	once	TRBJ2-1	.	TRBV11-2
CASSEGWDRVYNEQFF	TGTGCCAGCAGTGAGGGGTGGGACAGGGTCTACAATGAGCAGTTCTTC	.	TRBJ2-1	TRBD1	TRBV25-1
CASSPRDRSSYEQYF	TGTGCCAGTAGTCCCCGGGACAGAAGCTCCTACGAGCAGTACTTC	.	TRBJ2-7	TRBD1	TRBV19
CASSIDRSKGEKLFF	TGTGCCAGCAGCATCGACCGGAGTAAAGGTGAAAAACTGTTTTTT	.	TRBJ1-4	.	TRBV7-6
CATGTGSNTEAFF	TGTGCCACGGGGACAGGGTCGAACACCGAAGCTTTCTTT	.	TRBJ1-1	TRBD1	TRBV10-3
CSVDSTTNTGELFF	TGCAGCGTTGACTCCACAACGAACACCGGGGAGCTGTTTTTT	.	TRBJ2-2	.	TRBV29-1
CAILPRQPQALHF	TGTGCCATTCTACCCCGCCAACCCCAGGCCCTCCACTTT	.	TRBJ1-6	.	TRBV11-3
CASSFSGTGIYYGYTF	TGTGCCAGCAGTTTCTCCGGGACAGGAATTTACTATGGCTACACCTTC	.	TRBJ1-2	TRBD1	TRBV6-5
CASSLDNQGTDTQYF	TGTGCCAGCAGCTTAGATAATCAGGGCACAGATACGCAGTATTTT	once	TRBJ2-3	.	TRBV11-3
CASSPKRATNEKLFF	TGCGCCAGCAGCCCGAAGAGGGCAACTAATGAAAAACTGTTTTTT	.	TRBJ1-4	.	TRBV5-1
CASSSPGQGVGYTF	TGTGCCAGCAGTTCCCCGGGACAGGGGGTTGGCTACACCTTC	.	TRBJ1-2	TRBD1	TRBV28
CASSFITGGIETQYF	TGTGCCAGCAGCTTTATTACAGGGGGTATAGAGACCCAGTACTTC	.	TRBJ2-5	TRBD1	TRBV7-3
CASSPLGMRDYGYTF	TGTGCCAGCTCACCACTGGGTATGAGGGACTATGGCTACACCTTC	.	TRBJ1-2	.	TRBV18
CALLMYPGQMNTEAFF	TGTGCCCTTTTAATGTACCCGGGACAAATGAACACTGAAGCTTTCTTT	.	TRBJ1-1	.	TRBV30
CTSSHMTSGGVPSTDTQYF	TGCACCAGCAGCCACATGACTAGCGGGGGGGTTCCTAGCACAGATACGCAGTATTTT	.	TRBJ2-3	.	TRBV1